The 5 T cell receptor beta chains reported below all come from one sample, sequenced in a study of cytomegalovirus exposure and HLA in healthy donors. PCR involved 60 Vbeta and 13 Jbeta primers. Generated by immunoSEQ multiplex PCR, the TCRdb table keeps only in-frame clones and is missing some. The repertoire holds roughly 100,000 clones, with over 70% as singletons. The sample taken for sequencing was PBMCs. Receptors were obtained from a woman between 40 and 55 years old in good health and CMV-seronegative.

J is TRBJ1-1 and V is TRBV6-6, with 7 bases lining up with TRBD1. V lost 1 base to trimming and J lost 2 bases; unmatched junction nucleotides: 4. In germline, CDR1 is MNHNY, CDR2 SVGAGI (reference sequence). This CDR3 spans 15 amino acids. The CDR3 coding sequence is TGTGCCAGCAGTTACTTGACAGGGCCCAACACTGAAGCTTTCTTT. This translates into CASSYLTGPNTEAFF.

Only a few counts were recorded for this clone. This chain uses TRBV4-2 with TRBJ1-5; D call uncertain. The CDR3 has 15 residues. V was clipped by 2 bases and J by 0 bases, with 8 bases between them. Germline V CDR1 and CDR2: LGHNA, YNFKEQ. This CDR3 reads CASSQSYYSNQPQHF. CDR3 sequence (DNA): TGTGCCAGCAGCCAATCGTACTATAGCAATCAGCCCCAGCATTTT.

The chain uses TRBV5-1 and TRBJ1-4; 8 nucleotides match TRBD1. V lost 4 bases and J lost 7; bases outside the gene matches: 9. Germline V lookup: CDR1 SGHRS, CDR2 YFSETQ. The CDR3 contains 15 residues. As DNA, the CDR3 is TGCGCCAGCAGCCCTGGTGGGACAGGTAGTGAAAAACTGTTTTTT. The encoded protein is CASSPGGTGSEKLFF. Complete variable domain (other parts from reference TRBV5-1 and TRBJ1-4): KAGVTQTPRYLIKTRGQQVTLSCSPISGHRSVSWYQQTPGQGLQFLFEYFSETQRNKGNFPGRFSGRQFSNSRSEMNVSTLELGDSALYLCASSPGGTGSEKLFFGSGTQLSVL.

The chain recombines TRBV30 with TRBJ1-1, with 12 bases fitting TRBD1. The CDR3 length is 16 residues. Trimming took 0 bases from V and 6 from J; bases not matched to a gene: 8. The V gene's germline CDR1 is GTSNPN and CDR2 SVGIG (reference sequence). CDR3 loop: CAWSVGGQGARAEAFF. The CDR3 bases are TGTGCCTGGAGTGTCGGGGGACAGGGGGCGCGCGCTGAAGCTTTCTTT.

V is TRBV14 and J is TRBJ2-7; D gene ambiguous. V lost 0 bases and J lost 3, with 12 bases in between. Germline-derived CDR1 and CDR2 are SGHDN and FVKESK. CDR3 size: 15 residues. This CDR3 reads CASSQDQIPRYEQYF. Here the CDR3 DNA reads TGTGCCAGCAGCCAAGATCAGATTCCCCGCTACGAGCAGTACTTC.